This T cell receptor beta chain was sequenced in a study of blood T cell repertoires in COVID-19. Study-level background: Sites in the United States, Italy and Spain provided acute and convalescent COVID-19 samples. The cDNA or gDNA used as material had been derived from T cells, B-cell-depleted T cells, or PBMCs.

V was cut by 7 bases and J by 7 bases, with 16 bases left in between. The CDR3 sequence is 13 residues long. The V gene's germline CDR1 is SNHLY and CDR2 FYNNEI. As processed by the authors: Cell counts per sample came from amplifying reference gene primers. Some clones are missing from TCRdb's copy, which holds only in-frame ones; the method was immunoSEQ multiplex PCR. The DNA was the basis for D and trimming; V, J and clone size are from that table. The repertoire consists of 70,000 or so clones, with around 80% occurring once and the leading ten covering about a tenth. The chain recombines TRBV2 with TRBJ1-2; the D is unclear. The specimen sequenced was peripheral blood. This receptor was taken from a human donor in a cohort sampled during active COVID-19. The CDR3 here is CASNSLGDGGYTF. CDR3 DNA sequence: TGTGCCAGCAACAGTCTGGGTGACGGTGGCTACACCTTC.